A selection of T cell receptor beta chains follows, all from one sample in a study of OX40 agonist ivuxolimab in advanced cancers. Profiling relied on immunoSEQ multiplex PCR, and the TCRdb table lists in-frame clones only, not all of them. The sample holds approximately 70,000 clones, roughly four fifths seen once. Sequences were derived from CD4+ or CD8+ T cells sorted from blood, sampled in a trial of the OX40 agonist ivuxolimab. These receptors originate from an adult with an advanced solid tumor such as melanoma, head and neck, liver or kidney cancer. Both conserved end residues are part of each CDR3. Each record gives: clone size, J gene, V gene, D gene, CDR3 DNA, CDR3 protein. D genes are given only for firm matches. Size tells how often a clone was seen (once, few, many) or the class of an expanded clone, and some rows leave it out.

NA,TRBJ1-1,TRBV30,NA,TGTGCCTGGAGTGTGTGGGGGAAGATGAACACTGAAGCTTTCTTT,CAWSVWGKMNTEAFF
NA,TRBJ1-2,TRBV5-1,NA,TGCGCCAGCAGCCCCGCCAGCTCACCAAGAGACTATGGCTACACCTTC,CASSPASSPRDYGYTF
NA,TRBJ2-1,TRBV7-3,NA,TGTGCCAGCAGCTTGATTGCGGGGGACACTATTGAGCAGTTCTTC,CASSLIAGDTIEQFF
NA,TRBJ2-3,TRBV6-5,NA,TGTGCCAGCAGAGATAGGTTGATGGCAGATACGCAGTATTTT,CASRDRLMADTQYF
NA,TRBJ2-7,TRBV28,NA,TGTGCCAGCAGCCCAGACTGGCAGTACTTC,CASSPDWQYF
NA,TRBJ1-1,TRBV7-8,NA,TGTGCCAGCAGCCCATGGGTGGGCACTGAAGCTTTCTTT,CASSPWVGTEAFF
NA,TRBJ1-2,TRBV2,TRBD1,TGTGCCAGCAGTGGACAGGGGGCCAACTATGGCTACACCTTC,CASSGQGANYGYTF
NA,TRBJ1-3,TRBV30,TRBD1,TGTGCCTGGACAGGACAGGCTAAGATCACCATATATTTT,CAWTGQAKITIYF
NA,TRBJ2-7,TRBV2,TRBD2,TGTGCCAGCAGTGACCTCTTGCTAGCGGGAACCCCCTACGAGCAGTACTTC,CASSDLLLAGTPYEQYF
NA,TRBJ2-4,TRBV6-1,NA,TGTGCCAGCAGTGAAGAAGTAGGAGGGACGACCAAAAACATTCAGTACTTC,CASSEEVGGTTKNIQYF
NA,TRBJ2-1,TRBV19,NA,TGTGCCAGTAGTATAGCGGGGAGGTCGTTGAATGAGCAGTTCTTC,CASSIAGRSLNEQFF
NA,TRBJ2-3,TRBV11-3,NA,TGTGCCAGCAGCTTGTTACAGCGCACAGATACGCAGTATTTT,CASSLLQRTDTQYF
NA,TRBJ1-6,TRBV5-1,NA,TGCGCCAGCAGCTTGGTTTTGGGAGCGGGAGCGGATTCACCCCTCCACTTT,CASSLVLGAGADSPLHF
NA,TRBJ1-1,TRBV2,TRBD1,TGTGCCAGCTTACGGGACAGTCGGAGTAGGACTGAAGCTTTCTTT,CASLRDSRSRTEAFF
NA,TRBJ1-2,TRBV5-1,TRBD1,TGCGCCAGCAGCCCATCCCGTTTTACAGGGGCTAATAACTATGGCTACACCTTC,CASSPSRFTGANNYGYTF
NA,TRBJ2-5,TRBV2,NA,TGTGCCAGCAGTGTTCACGGGACCCAGTACTTC,CASSVHGTQYF
NA,TRBJ1-4,TRBV18,NA,TGTGCCAGCTCACCACCGGGGGTTCACAGTAATGAAAAACTGTTTTTT,CASSPPGVHSNEKLFF
NA,TRBJ2-5,TRBV28,NA,TGTGCCAGCAGTTTGTGGGCGGTAGGCGAGACCCAGTACTTC,CASSLWAVGETQYF
NA,TRBJ2-7,TRBV5-6,TRBD1,TGTGCCAGCAGCCTTATGGGACAGGGGGTTGGAGAGCAGTACTTC,CASSLMGQGVGEQYF
few,TRBJ2-7,TRBV9,NA,TGTGCCAGCAGCCGTTCCCGACAGCACTCCTACGAGCAGTACTTC,CASSRSRQHSYEQYF
NA,TRBJ2-5,TRBV10-3,NA,TGTGCCATCAGTGAGTTCGCCGAGAGGGACCAAGAGACCCAGTACTTC,CAISEFAERDQETQYF
NA,TRBJ1-2,TRBV6-6,NA,TGTGCCAGCAGTTCTGGGACGGTCAACTATGGCTACACCTTC,CASSSGTVNYGYTF
NA,TRBJ2-5,TRBV6-4,TRBD2,TGTGCCAGCAGTGAGACTAGCGGCCCGGGGACCCAGTACTTC,CASSETSGPGTQYF
NA,TRBJ1-1,TRBV9,TRBD1,TGTGCCAGCAGCGTAGACTGGACAGGGAGGACTGAAGCTTTCTTT,CASSVDWTGRTEAFF
NA,TRBJ2-3,TRBV11-2,TRBD2,TGTGCCAGCAGCACTAGCGGGGGGGACACAGATACGCAGTATTTT,CASSTSGGDTDTQYF
NA,TRBJ1-2,TRBV13,NA,TGTGCCAGCAGCAATAAATACCACAGGGACCGCTATGGCTACACCTTC,CASSNKYHRDRYGYTF
NA,TRBJ2-7,TRBV28,NA,TGTGCCAGCAACACTCGGGGCTACGAGCAGTACTTC,CASNTRGYEQYF
NA,TRBJ1-1,TRBV7-9,NA,TGTGCCAGCAGCTTAGCCAGAGAAGCTTTCTTT,CASSLAREAFF